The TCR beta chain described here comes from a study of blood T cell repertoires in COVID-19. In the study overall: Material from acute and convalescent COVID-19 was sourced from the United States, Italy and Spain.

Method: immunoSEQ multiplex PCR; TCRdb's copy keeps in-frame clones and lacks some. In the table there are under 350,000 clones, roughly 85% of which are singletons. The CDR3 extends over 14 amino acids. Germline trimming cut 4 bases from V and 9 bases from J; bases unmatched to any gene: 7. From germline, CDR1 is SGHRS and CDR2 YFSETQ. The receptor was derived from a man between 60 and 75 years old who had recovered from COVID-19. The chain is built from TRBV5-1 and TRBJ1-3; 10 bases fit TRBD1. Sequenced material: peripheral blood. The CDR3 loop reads CASSKGTGEGTIYF. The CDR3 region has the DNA TGCGCCAGCAGCAAGGGGACAGGGGAAGGCACCATATATTTT.